These 20 T cell receptor beta chains originate from one sample sequenced in a study of post-analysis software for immune sequencing data. General study findings and limits: In patients, about 5 TRBV segments were more frequent than in controls, with TRBV5-6, TRBV5-1 and TRBV20-1 among them.

Prepared libraries of TCR beta cDNA carried unique molecular identifiers. TCRdb passed the PCR reads through MiXCR, listing each CDR3 protein once. The profile shows 400,000 to 500,000 distinct CDR3 sequences, roughly 40% of them singletons. For these TCRs, the target antigens are not known. Sample: blood. Receptor source: a girl between 2 and 10 years old with multiple sclerosis.

This clonotype has only a few counts. The chain uses TRBV7-8 and TRBJ2-3; no clear D gene. Germline-derived CDR1 and CDR2 are SGHVS and FQNEAQ. CDR3 length: 16 residues. V lost 4 bases to trimming and J lost 6 bases, with 20 bases between them. This chain's CDR3 is CASSSYETVLVDTQYF. The CDR3 nucleotides are TGTGCCAGCAGCTCTTACGAGACTGTCTTGGTTGATACGCAGTATTTT.

The rearrangement uses TRBV15 and TRBJ2-7, with 10 bases lining up with TRBD2. Germline assignment: CDR1 LNHNV and CDR2 YYDKDF (reference sequence). J gave up 2 bases and V 6 bases, and 7 bases lay outside the gene matches. The CDR3 contains 15 residues. The CDR3 region has the DNA TGTGCCACCAGTAAAGAACTAGCGGGACCCTACGAGCAGTACTTC. Translated: CATSKELAGPYEQYF.

The chain recombines TRBV5-1 with TRBJ1-2, with TRBD1 identical over 8 bases. CDR3 size: 16 residues. The germline CDR1 and CDR2 sequences are SGHRS and YFSETQ. The V segment lost 4 bases and the J segment 4 bases; nucleotides outside the gene matches: 12. This CDR3 is CASSSAGTGSFYGYTF. CDR3 in DNA: TGCGCCAGCAGCAGCGCCGGGACAGGAAGCTTCTATGGCTACACCTTC. Full variable domain (remainder filled in from reference TRBV5-1 and TRBJ1-2): KAGVTQTPRYLIKTRGQQVTLSCSPISGHRSVSWYQQTPGQGLQFLFEYFSETQRNKGNFPGRFSGRQFSNSRSEMNVSTLELGDSALYLCASSSAGTGSFYGYTFGSGTRLTVV.

This clonotype has more than one count but fewer than ten. The rearrangement uses TRBV7-9 and TRBJ2-7; TRBD2 matches 13 bases. With 5 bases clipped from V and 4 bases from J, the junction kept 8 bases outside the gene matches. The V gene's germline CDR1 is SEHNR and CDR2 FQNEAQ (reference sequence). This CDR3 has 16 residues. CDR3 region: CASSPSGTSGMYEQYF. The CDR3 DNA follows: TGTGCCAGCAGCCCTTCCGGGACTAGCGGGATGTACGAGCAGTACTTC.

This clonotype has more than one count but fewer than ten. The chain recombines TRBV24-1 with TRBJ1-4; unclear D gene. Germline V gene data show CDR1 as KGHDR and CDR2 as SFDVKD. V was cut by 4 bases and J by 2 bases, with 7 bases left in between. The CDR3 consists of 14 residues. This CDR3 is CATSEAGTNEKLFF. In DNA, the CDR3 is TGTGCCACCAGTGAAGCCGGGACTAATGAAAAACTGTTTTTT.

The chain uses TRBV7-9 and TRBJ2-1; D is ambiguous. CDR3 length: 14 amino acids. The V end lost 3 bases, the J end lost 3 bases, and 9 bases lay between the germline ends. Germline-derived CDR1 and CDR2 are SEHNR and FQNEAQ (reference sequence). The CDR3 loop reads CASSLERLYNEQFF. CDR3 sequence (DNA): TGTGCCAGCAGCTTGGAAAGGCTCTACAATGAGCAGTTCTTC.

V is TRBV3-1 and J is TRBJ1-1; D unclear. V shed 6 bases and J shed 1 base, with 12 bases lying between them. The CDR3 has 14 amino acids. In germline, CDR1 is LGHDT, CDR2 YNNKEL (reference sequence). CDR3 in amino acids: CASREFATNTEAFF. CDR3 DNA sequence: TGTGCCAGCAGGGAATTCGCCACGAACACTGAAGCTTTCTTT.

This clonotype has only a few counts. The chain recombines TRBV20-1 with TRBJ1-5; no clear D. This CDR3 contains 13 residues. V was cut by 0 bases and J by 5 bases, with 8 bases left in between. CDR1 is DFQATT, CDR2 SNEGSKA, per germline (reference sequence). DNA of the CDR3: TGCAGTGCTAGAGATATGGGGTATCAGCCCCAGCATTTT. It encodes CSARDMGYQPQHF.

As DNA, the CDR3 is TGTGCCAGCAGCTTAGTTGGATGGGAGCAGTTCTTC. Its protein product is CASSLVGWEQFF. The rearrangement links TRBV7-2 to TRBJ2-1; D not certain. This CDR3 contains 12 residues. The germline V and J ends were trimmed by 1 base and 10 bases, with 8 bases remaining between them. The germline CDR1 and CDR2 sequences are SGHTA and FQGNSA.

The table lists this clonotype with a few counts. CDR3: CAISPTGGEGNSPLHF. DNA for the CDR3: TGTGCCATCAGTCCAACCGGGGGGGAGGGTAATTCACCCCTCCACTTT. This rearrangement joins TRBV10-3 to TRBJ1-6, with D tentatively TRBD1 (5 bases). The CDR3 runs 16 residues. Trimming stripped 5 bases from V and 6 bases from J, with 17 bases between. CDR1 ENHRY and CDR2 SYGVKD come from the germline V gene.

At least ten counts were recorded for this clonotype. V gene TRBV7-3 combines with J gene TRBJ2-6; 8 bases are a match to TRBD1. CDR3 size: 17 residues. V trimming: 3 bases; J trimming: 2 bases; junction bases outside the gene matches: 6. The germline CDR1 and CDR2 sequences are SGHTA and FQGTGA. Here the CDR3 DNA reads TGTGCCAGCAGCTTGATTGGCAGGGGGCCTGGGGCCAACGTCCTGACTTTC. It is translated as CASSLIGRGPGANVLTF.

The chain recombines TRBV20-1 with TRBJ2-1; either TRBD1 or TRBD2 may supply D (7 bases each). Trimming removed 5 bases from V and 2 bases from J, with 13 bases in between. There are 14 residues in the CDR3. The germline gives CDR1 DFQATT, CDR2 SNEGSKA (reference sequence). As DNA, the CDR3 is TGCAGTGCTCGCTCAGGGGGGGCCTACAATGAGCAGTTCTTC. Translation gives CSARSGGAYNEQFF.

A few counts support this clonotype. The chain links TRBV12-3 or TRBV12-4 to TRBJ1-5, with D unresolved. Trimming took 6 bases from V and 5 from J, leaving 8 bases between them. The CDR3 runs to 12 residues. As DNA, the CDR3 is TGTGCCAGCAGCGTAGAGTATCAGCCCCAGCATTTT. It yields the protein CASSVEYQPQHF.

The chain combines TRBV5-5 with TRBJ2-5, with a weak D call TRBD1 (6 bases). Germline V CDR1 and CDR2: SGHKS, YYEKEE (reference sequence). Trimming stripped 3 bases from V and 0 bases from J, with 12 bases between. The CDR3 has 15 residues. In DNA form, the CDR3 reads TGTGCCAGCAGCTCACTACAGGGAAACCAAGAGACCCAGTACTTC. Translating gives CASSSLQGNQETQYF.

On this clonotype itself: A much larger clone is a single base away; this may be a read error. This chain links TRBV5-4 with TRBJ2-7; 10 nucleotides agree with TRBD1. The V gene's germline CDR1 is SGHNT and CDR2 YYREEE (reference sequence). V gave up 4 bases and J gave up 3 bases; unmatched junction bases: 16. The CDR3 extends over 18 amino acids. CDR3 bases: TGTGCCAGCAGCCTACGCCCTAGAGACAGGGGGCAATACTACGAGCAGTACTTC. It encodes CASSLRPRDRGQYYEQYF.

V and J are TRBV7-8 and TRBJ1-1, with D unclear. This CDR3 region has 16 residues. Trimming stripped 5 bases from V and 1 base from J, with 17 bases between. Germline V CDR1 and CDR2: SGHVS, FQNEAQ. In DNA, the CDR3 is TGTGCCAGCAGCACGTTGGGTTTCAGGAGGAACACTGAAGCTTTCTTT. Protein product: CASSTLGFRRNTEAFF.

This clonotype occurred once. J is TRBJ2-7 and V is TRBV11-2; TRBD1 matches at 9 bases. This CDR3 contains 16 residues. The J segment lost 0 bases and the V segment lost 1 base, leaving 4 bases of the junction unmatched. Germline CDR1 reads SGHAT; CDR2 reads FQNNGV. The CDR3 is CASSLGGTGFSYEQYF. For the CDR3, the DNA is TGTGCCAGCAGCTTAGGGGGGACAGGGTTCTCCTACGAGCAGTACTTC.

The rearrangement links TRBV5-1 to TRBJ2-5; 8 bases line up with TRBD2. Trimming at V came to 4 bases and at J to 5 bases, leaving 10 bases not matched to a gene. Per germline, CDR1 SGHRS and CDR2 YFSETQ. There are 15 residues in the CDR3. Written as DNA, the CDR3 is TGCGCCAGCAGCATGACCGGGACTAGGGGGGAGACCCAGTACTTC. Protein sequence: CASSMTGTRGETQYF.

This clonotype has only a few counts. The V call is TRBV12-3 or TRBV12-4, the J call TRBJ1-2; possible D gene TRBD1, 6 bases. V lost 5 bases and J lost 3, with 16 bases in between. CDR3 size: 15 residues. CDR3 nucleotides: TGTGCCAGCAGTCCGTGGGGAGGGGGTGACTATGGCTACACCTTC. It is translated as CASSPWGGGDYGYTF.

V and J are TRBV6-5 and TRBJ1-1; 7 bases align to TRBD1. Losses at the gene ends were 10 bases for V and 0 bases for J; bases not matched to a gene: 8. The CDR3 runs 14 residues. Germline V CDR1 and CDR2: MNHEY, SVGAGI. The CDR3 sequence is CATIGTALNTEAFF. The CDR3 bases are TGTGCCACCATCGGGACAGCTTTGAACACTGAAGCTTTCTTT.